This TCR beta chain emerged from a study of control samples from healthy donors and cancer patients. Trimming removed 1 base from V and 2 bases from J; junction bases left unmatched: 20. The V gene's germline CDR1 is SGHVS and CDR2 FNYEAQ. The CDR3 consists of 22 residues. Measured with immunoSEQ multiplex PCR; TCRdb has only the in-frame clones, and not every one. The sample has about 80,000 clones; 75% to 85% are singletons. This chain links TRBV7-6 with TRBJ2-1; TRBD2 matches at 10 bases. The specimen was PBMCs. The sequence came from a man between 60 and 75 years old with head and neck cancer. CDR3 in DNA: TGTGCCAGCAGCTTAGAGGGGGGGGTGAGGACTAGCGGCCTAGTCGCCTACAATGAGCAGTTCTTC. Translating gives CASSLEGGVRTSGLVAYNEQFF.